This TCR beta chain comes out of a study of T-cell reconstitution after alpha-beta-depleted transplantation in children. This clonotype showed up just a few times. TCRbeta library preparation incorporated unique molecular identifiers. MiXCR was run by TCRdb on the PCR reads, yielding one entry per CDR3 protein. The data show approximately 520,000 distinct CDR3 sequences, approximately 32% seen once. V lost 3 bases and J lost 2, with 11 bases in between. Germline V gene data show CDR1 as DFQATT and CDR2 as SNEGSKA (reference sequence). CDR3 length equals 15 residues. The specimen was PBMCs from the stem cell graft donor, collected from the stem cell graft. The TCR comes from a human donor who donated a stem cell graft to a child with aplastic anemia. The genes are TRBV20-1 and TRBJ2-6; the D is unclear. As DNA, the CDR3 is TGCAGTGCTAGCCCGACGCCCACTGGGGCCAACGTCCTGACTTTC. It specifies CSASPTPTGANVLTF.